This TCR beta chain was sequenced for a study of T-cell reconstitution after alpha-beta-depleted transplantation in children. Molecular barcoding with unique molecular identifiers was used for the TCRbeta library. A single record per CDR3 protein comes from TCRdb applying MiXCR to the PCR reads. This table holds more than 450,000 distinct CDR3 sequences, 15% to 20% found once. This clonotype was found a few times. The source of this sequence is a human donor who donated a stem cell graft to a child with acute lymphoblastic leukemia. Sample: PBMCs from the stem cell graft donor, taken from the stem cell graft.

CDR3 sequence reads: CASSFLSRGLASYEQYF. CDR3 DNA: TGTGCCAGCAGTTTTTTATCAAGGGGACTAGCCTCCTACGAGCAGTACTTC. The chain has TRBV12-3 or TRBV12-4 and TRBJ2-7; TRBD2 matches 9 bases. The CDR3 runs to 17 residues. With V trimmed by 3 bases and J by 0 bases, 9 bases remained unmatched.